This record looks at one T cell receptor beta chain sequence and its context. The germline V gene has CDR1 LNHDA and CDR2 SQIVND (reference sequence). This CDR3 spans 17 amino acids. The V gene end was trimmed by 2 bases and the J gene end by 3 bases; junction bases not matched to a gene: 9. Original analysis: Reference gene primer amplification gave nucleated cell count estimates. The method was immunoSEQ multiplex PCR; TCRdb's version includes in-frame clones alone and lacks a portion of them. Clonal size and the V and J genes are those of that table, whereas D and trimming came from the DNA. The sample yields fewer than 110,000 clones, about four fifths seen once. These data are taken from a study of blood T cell repertoires in COVID-19. Whole-study context: Researchers got acute and convalescent COVID-19 samples from the United States, Italy and Spain. The analysed material was cDNA or gDNA that came from T cells, B-cell-depleted T cells, or PBMCs.

Sequenced material: peripheral blood. The chain couples TRBV19 to TRBJ2-2; TRBD2 agrees at 7 bases. This sequence originates from a human donor in a cohort sampled during active COVID-19. CDR3 sequence: CASSITPAGSDTGELFF. The CDR3 bases are TGTGCCAGTAGTATAACTCCAGCGGGATCCGACACCGGGGAGCTGTTTTTT.